This is a list of T cell receptor beta chains from one sample in a study of blood T cell repertoires in COVID-19. Clones were read by immunoSEQ multiplex PCR, and TCRdb kept only the in-frame ones, dropping some. Seen here are 300,000 to 400,000 clones, over 75% observed once, and the top ten hold over 0.8%. Material: PBMCs or T cells enriched from blood (not recorded which). These receptors were obtained from a woman in her 30s who had recovered from COVID-19. CDR3s include the opening cysteine and the closing phenylalanine or tryptophan. Fields, in order: D gene, clone size, V gene, J gene, CDR3 DNA, CDR3 protein. A D gene is named only where the DNA matches it firmly. Where a row states a size, it is once, few, many or the class of an expanded clone; other rows omit it.

>.|.|TRBV6-5|TRBJ1-1
TGTGCCAGCAGTTACTCGACCGCGACAGGCTACACTGAAGCTTTCTTT
CASSYSTATGYTEAFF
>TRBD2|.|TRBV9|TRBJ2-1
TGTGCCAGCAGCGTAGAGGGGGGCGGGACTAGCTTGAGCGCCTACAATGAGCAGTTCTTC
CASSVEGGGTSLSAYNEQFF
>TRBD1|once|TRBV5-4|TRBJ1-4
TGTGCCAGCAGCTTGAGGACAGGCTTTACAACTAATGAAAAACTGTTTTTT
CASSLRTGFTTNEKLFF
>TRBD1|.|TRBV7-2|TRBJ2-2
TGTGCCAGCAGCAGAGACAGGGGGCACAACACCGGGGAGCTGTTTTTT
CASSRDRGHNTGELFF
>TRBD1|.|TRBV5-5|TRBJ2-7
TGTGCCAGCAGGCCGGTCGCCGGGACAGGGAACCACGAGCAGTACTTC
CASRPVAGTGNHEQYF
>TRBD2|.|TRBV18|TRBJ2-3
TGTGCCAGCTCACCTCCGGGACTAGCGGGGGGGCAATCGGCGCAGTATTTT
CASSPPGLAGGQSAQYF
>TRBD1|.|TRBV6-5|TRBJ1-2
TGTGCCAGCAGCGTTGACAGGGGGGATGGCTACACCTTC
CASSVDRGDGYTF
>.|.|TRBV3-1/TRBV3-2|TRBJ2-7
TGTGCCAGCAGCCACCTAGGGGGCGGGGGGAGTTACGAGCAGTACTTC
CASSHLGGGGSYEQYF
>.|.|TRBV3-1/TRBV3-2|TRBJ1-5
TGTGCCAGCAGCGCTACAGACAGCAATCAGCCCCAGCATTTT
CASSATDSNQPQHF
>TRBD1|few|TRBV19|TRBJ1-2
TGTGCCAGTAGGTCGACAGGGGGGGACTATGGCTACACCTTC
CASRSTGGDYGYTF
>.|few|TRBV27|TRBJ2-7
TGTGCCAGCAGTTCCCGCGCCCCAATCTACGAGCAGTACTTC
CASSSRAPIYEQYF
>.|.|TRBV29-1|TRBJ2-1
TGCAGCGCAAGGAGGGAGTCCTACAATGAGCAGTTCTTC
CSARRESYNEQFF
>TRBD2|.|TRBV5-1|TRBJ2-3
TGCGCCAGCAGCTTGGCCTCTAGCGGGGCTAGCACAGATACGCAGTATTTT
CASSLASSGASTDTQYF
>.|.|TRBV5-1|TRBJ2-3
TGCGCCAGCAGCTTTACAGGCCCCGGCGGCACAGATACGCAGTATTTT
CASSFTGPGGTDTQYF
>.|.|TRBV15|TRBJ1-2
TGTGCCACCAGCCACAGGGCGGGTCTCTATGGCTACACCTTC
CATSHRAGLYGYTF
>.|.|TRBV24-1|TRBJ2-2
TGTGCCACCAGTCAGGGTAAACACCGTTTTGCCGGGGAGCTGTTTTTT
CATSQGKHRFAGELFF
>TRBD1|.|TRBV28|TRBJ1-6
TGTGCCAGCAGGGGACAGAACAATGGCCCCCTCCACTTT
CASRGQNNGPLHF
>.|.|TRBV7-2|TRBJ1-3
TGTGCCAGCAGCACCAACGTCCTCAGCTCTGGAAACACCATATATTTT
CASSTNVLSSGNTIYF
>TRBD2|.|TRBV24-1|TRBJ2-3
TGTGCCACCAGTGATTCGGGGGGGCTCGATACGCAGTATTTT
CATSDSGGLDTQYF
>.|.|TRBV14|TRBJ2-2
TGTGCCAGCAGCCGGGGGGGGCACACCGGGGAGCTGTTTTTT
CASSRGGHTGELFF
>TRBD1|.|TRBV19|TRBJ2-3
TGTGCCAGTAGTACCGGGACAGGGGGCGATTCGAGGGCATACACAGATACGCAGTATTTT
CASSTGTGGDSRAYTDTQYF
>TRBD1|once|TRBV9|TRBJ1-1
TGTGCCAGCAGCGGGACAGGGATATCTGAAGCTTTCTTT
CASSGTGISEAFF
>.|.|TRBV27|TRBJ1-3
TGTGCCAGCTCCCATAGGGAGGGTTCTGGAAACACCATATATTTT
CASSHREGSGNTIYF
>TRBD1|.|TRBV27|TRBJ2-2
TGTGCCAGCAGTCTAGGGGGACAGAGGAGGAGGGAGCTGTTTTTT
CASSLGGQRRRELFF
>TRBD1|.|TRBV5-4|TRBJ2-7
TGTGCCAGCAGATTTGACAGGGACTACGAGCAGTACTTC
CASRFDRDYEQYF
>.|.|TRBV7-6|TRBJ1-2
TGTGCCAGCAGCTGGGGTGAAGGAGGGGACTATGGCTACACCTTC
CASSWGEGGDYGYTF
>TRBD1|.|TRBV28|TRBJ1-6
TGTGCCAGCAGTTTAATTCCGGGACAGGGCCATAATTCACCCCTCCACTTT
CASSLIPGQGHNSPLHF
>.|.|TRBV14|TRBJ1-6
TGTGCCAGCAGCCGAGCACAGGGTTTTAATTCACCCCTCCACTTT
CASSRAQGFNSPLHF